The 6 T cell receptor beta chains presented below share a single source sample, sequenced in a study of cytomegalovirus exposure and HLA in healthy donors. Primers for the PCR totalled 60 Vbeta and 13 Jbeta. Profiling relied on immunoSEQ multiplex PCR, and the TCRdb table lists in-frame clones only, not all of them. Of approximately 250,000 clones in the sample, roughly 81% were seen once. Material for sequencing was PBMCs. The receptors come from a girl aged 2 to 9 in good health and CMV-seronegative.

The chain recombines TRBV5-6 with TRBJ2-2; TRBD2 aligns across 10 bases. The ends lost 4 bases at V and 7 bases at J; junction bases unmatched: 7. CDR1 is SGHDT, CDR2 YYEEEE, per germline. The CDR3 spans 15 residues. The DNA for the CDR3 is TGTGCCAGCAGCGGGAGACTAGCGGGCGGCGGGGAGCTGTTTTTT. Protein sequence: CASSGRLAGGGELFF.

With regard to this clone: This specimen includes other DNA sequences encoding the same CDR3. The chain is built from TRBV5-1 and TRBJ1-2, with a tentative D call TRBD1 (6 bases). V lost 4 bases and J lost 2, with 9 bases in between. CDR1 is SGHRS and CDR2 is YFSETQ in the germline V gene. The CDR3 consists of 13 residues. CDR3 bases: TGCGCCAGCAGCCTCGGACAGAACTATGGCTACACCTTC. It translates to CASSLGQNYGYTF. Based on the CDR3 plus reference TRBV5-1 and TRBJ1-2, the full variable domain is KAGVTQTPRYLIKTRGQQVTLSCSPISGHRSVSWYQQTPGQGLQFLFEYFSETQRNKGNFPGRFSGRQFSNSRSEMNVSTLELGDSALYLCASSLGQNYGYTFGSGTRLTVV.

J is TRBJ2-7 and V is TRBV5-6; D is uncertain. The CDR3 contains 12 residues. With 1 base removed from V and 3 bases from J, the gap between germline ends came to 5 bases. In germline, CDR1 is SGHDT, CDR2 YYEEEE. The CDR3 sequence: CASSLSYYEQYF. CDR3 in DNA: TGTGCCAGCAGCTTGAGCTACTACGAGCAGTACTTC.

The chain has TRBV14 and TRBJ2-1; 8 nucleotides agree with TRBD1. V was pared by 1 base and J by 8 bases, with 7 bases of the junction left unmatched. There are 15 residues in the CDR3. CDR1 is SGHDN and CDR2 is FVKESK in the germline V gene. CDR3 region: CASSQGFRGRHEQFF. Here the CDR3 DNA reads TGTGCCAGCAGCCAAGGTTTCAGGGGGCGGCATGAGCAGTTCTTC.

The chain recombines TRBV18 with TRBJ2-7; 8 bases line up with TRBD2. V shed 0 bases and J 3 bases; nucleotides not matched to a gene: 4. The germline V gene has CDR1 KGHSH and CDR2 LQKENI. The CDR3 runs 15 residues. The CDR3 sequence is CASSPPEAGVYEQYF. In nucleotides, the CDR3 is TGTGCCAGCTCACCACCAGAAGCGGGGGTCTACGAGCAGTACTTC.

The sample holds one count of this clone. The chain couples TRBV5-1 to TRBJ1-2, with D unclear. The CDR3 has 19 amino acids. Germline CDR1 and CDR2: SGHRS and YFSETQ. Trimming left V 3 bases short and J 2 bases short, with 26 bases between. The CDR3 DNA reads TGCGCCAGCAGCTCCGCCTTTTCTTGGGAGTTGGCCCCCAACTATGGCTACACCTTC. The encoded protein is CASSSAFSWELAPNYGYTF. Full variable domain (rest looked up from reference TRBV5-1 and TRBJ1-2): KAGVTQTPRYLIKTRGQQVTLSCSPISGHRSVSWYQQTPGQGLQFLFEYFSETQRNKGNFPGRFSGRQFSNSRSEMNVSTLELGDSALYLCASSSAFSWELAPNYGYTFGSGTRLTVV.